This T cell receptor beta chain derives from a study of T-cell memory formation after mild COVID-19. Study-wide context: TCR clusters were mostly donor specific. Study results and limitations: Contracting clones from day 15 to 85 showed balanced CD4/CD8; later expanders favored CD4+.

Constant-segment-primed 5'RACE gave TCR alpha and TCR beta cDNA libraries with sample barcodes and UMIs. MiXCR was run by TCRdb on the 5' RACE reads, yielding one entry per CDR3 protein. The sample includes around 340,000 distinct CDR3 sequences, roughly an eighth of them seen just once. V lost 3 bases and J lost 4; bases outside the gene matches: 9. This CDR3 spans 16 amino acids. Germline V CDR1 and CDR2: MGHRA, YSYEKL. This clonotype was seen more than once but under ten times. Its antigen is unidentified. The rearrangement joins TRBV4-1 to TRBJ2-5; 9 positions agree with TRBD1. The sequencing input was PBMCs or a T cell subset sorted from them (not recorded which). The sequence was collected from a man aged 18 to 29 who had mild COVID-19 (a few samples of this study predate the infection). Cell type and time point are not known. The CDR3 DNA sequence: TGCGCCAGCAGCCATTCTCTGAGACAGGGGGGAGAGACCCAGTACTTC. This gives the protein CASSHSLRQGGETQYF.